The 19 T cell receptor beta chains below were found in one sample sequenced in a study of neurological immune-mediated disorders. Described time point: longitudinal time-point 3. TCRdb called the 5' RACE reads again in MiXCR, with one record for every CDR3 protein. In the table there are about 80,000 distinct CDR3 sequences, about 4.5% of which are singletons. Sequenced sample: PBMCs. These receptors were obtained from a woman aged 55-69 years with multiple sclerosis.

This clonotype occurred once. The chain employs TRBV7-3 and TRBJ2-2; TRBD1 matches 9 bases. Germline assignment: CDR1 SGHTA and CDR2 FQGTGA. With V trimmed by 5 bases and J by 6 bases, 7 bases remained unmatched. The CDR3 extends over 15 amino acids. The DNA for the CDR3 is TGTGCCAGCAGCGAAACAGGGGGCTCGGCCGGGGAGCTGTTTTTT. Residues: CASSETGGSAGELFF.

Many counts were recorded for this clonotype. The chain links TRBV4-1 to TRBJ2-5; D is ambiguous. This CDR3 spans 15 amino acids. V dropped 0 bases and J dropped 9 bases, with 17 bases sitting between them. Looked up from germline, CDR1 is MGHRA and CDR2 is YSYEKL. The CDR3 DNA is TGCGCCAGCAGCCAAGAGAGTGCCCTGGCGGCGGCCCAGTACTTC. It encodes CASSQESALAAAQYF.

This clonotype was observed at least ten times. The chain recombines TRBV11-2 with TRBJ1-6, with D possibly TRBD1 on 6 matching bases. Germline V gene sequence: CDR1 SGHAT, CDR2 FQNNGV. The CDR3 has 15 amino acids. V was cut by 5 bases and J by 6 bases, with 14 bases left in between. The CDR3 DNA is TGTGCCAGCAGCAGGCAGGGGCACCTTAATTCACCCCTCCACTTT. It codes for CASSRQGHLNSPLHF.

Many counts were recorded for this clonotype. The chain carries TRBV12-3 or TRBV12-4 and TRBJ1-1; tentative D call: TRBD1 (5 bases). V was pared by 6 bases and J by 4 bases, with 15 bases between. CDR3 length: 14 residues. The CDR3 here is CASSLLGPSTEAFF. The CDR3 DNA reads TGTGCCAGCAGCCTTCTGGGACCCTCCACTGAAGCTTTCTTT.

This clonotype was seen at least ten times. The CDR3 loop reads CASSRGRSYGYTF. The CDR3 DNA sequence: TGTGCCAGCAGCCGAGGCAGAAGCTATGGCTACACCTTC. The V and J genes are TRBV3-1 and TRBJ1-2; D remains unclear. This CDR3 has 13 amino acids. Germline V gene sequence: CDR1 LGHDT, CDR2 YNNKEL (reference sequence). V gave up 4 bases and J gave up 4 bases, with 10 bases separating them.

The sample holds many counts of this clonotype. V and J are TRBV7-2 and TRBJ2-2; unclear D gene. Germline V gene sequence: CDR1 SGHTA, CDR2 FQGNSA. The CDR3 is made up of 14 amino acids. V lost 1 base, J lost 8 bases, and 11 bases lay in between. CDR3 sequence: CASSLDQGLGELFF. CDR3 DNA: TGTGCCAGCAGCTTAGATCAAGGTCTAGGGGAGCTGTTTTTT. The variable domain in full, completed from reference TRBV7-2 and TRBJ2-2, reads GAGVSQSPSNKVTEKGKDVELRCDPISGHTALYWYRQSLGQGLEFLIYFQGNSAPDKSGLPSDRFSAERTGGSVSTLTIQRTQQEDSAVYLCASSLDQGLGELFFGEGSRLTVL.

This clonotype was counted many times. The chain carries TRBV12-3 or TRBV12-4 and TRBJ1-5; no definite D call. The CDR3 contains 14 residues. V lost 2 bases to trimming and J lost 4 bases, with 9 bases between them. The CDR3: CASSLPGFNQPQHF. The CDR3 nucleotides read TGTGCCAGCAGTTTACCAGGATTTAATCAGCCCCAGCATTTT.

This clonotype was counted ten times or more. The chain has TRBV20-1 and TRBJ2-3, with D perhaps TRBD2 (6 bases). The CDR3 runs to 14 residues. The V gene lost 6 bases and the J gene lost 6 bases, with 19 bases spanning the gap. The germline V gene encodes CDR1 DFQATT and CDR2 SNEGSKA (reference sequence). The CDR3 DNA follows: TGCAGTGCGGGTTTACTAGCCGCGGCTGATACGCAGTATTTT. This encodes CSAGLLAAADTQYF.

There are many counts of this clonotype. The genes are TRBV11-1 and TRBJ1-1; D not certain. Germline V gene sequence: CDR1 SGHAT, CDR2 FQDESV (reference sequence). Trimming took 5 bases from V and 0 from J, leaving 13 bases between them. The CDR3 is made up of 15 amino acids. DNA of the CDR3: TGTGCCAGCAGCCCCCTTACGGGTTTGAACACTGAAGCTTTCTTT. Its protein product is CASSPLTGLNTEAFF.

Many counts were recorded for this clonotype. V and J are TRBV7-2 and TRBJ2-7; the match to TRBD1 covers 8 bases. This CDR3 has 14 amino acids. The junction had 8 bases not matched to a gene; V was cut back by 3 bases and J by 7 bases. Germline CDR1 is SGHTA and CDR2 is FQGNSA. The CDR3, as DNA: TGTGCCAGCAGCTTTCTGACAGGGGTCGGAGAGCAGTACTTC. Translating it yields CASSFLTGVGEQYF.

This clonotype was recorded at least ten times. The chain joins TRBV15 to TRBJ1-4; the match to TRBD1 covers 7 bases. Germline CDR1 is LNHNV and CDR2 is YYDKDF (reference sequence). Trimming cost V 4 bases and J 0 bases; bases outside gene matches: 8. The CDR3 spans 17 residues. CDR3 in amino acids: CATSTDRRGTTNEKLFF. The CDR3 nucleotides read TGTGCCACCAGCACGGACAGGAGGGGCACAACTAATGAAAAACTGTTTTTT.

In this sample, this clonotype turned up many times. The gene calls are TRBV20-1 and TRBJ1-1; D gene unclear. The germline V gene has CDR1 DFQATT and CDR2 SNEGSKA (reference sequence). The CDR3 is 13 amino acids. V was trimmed by 5 bases and J by 1 base, leaving 11 bases between them. CDR3 nucleotide sequence: TGCAGTGCTCTCTGGGGAGGGAACACTGAAGCTTTCTTT. Translated, it gives CSALWGGNTEAFF.

This clonotype was detected many times. The V call is TRBV10-1, the J call TRBJ1-1; 7 nucleotides line up with TRBD1. CDR1 WNHNN and CDR2 SYGVQD come from the germline V gene (reference sequence). Trimming removed 6 bases from V and 1 base from J; junction bases left unmatched: 8. The CDR3 totals 15 residues. The CDR3 sequence is CASSDREGRNTEAFF. The CDR3 DNA reads as TGCGCCAGCAGCGACAGGGAAGGGAGGAACACTGAAGCTTTCTTT.

This clonotype showed up many times. The chain uses TRBV29-1 and TRBJ2-3; D call uncertain. Trimming took off 5 bases at V and 4 bases at J, with 16 bases between the two ends. Germline assignment: CDR1 SQVTM and CDR2 ANQGSEA. The CDR3 covers 14 residues. The DNA of the CDR3 is TGCAGCGTTTTACAGCCCTCCGGAGCAGATACGCAGTATTTT. It is translated as CSVLQPSGADTQYF.

This clonotype was seen at least ten times. The rearrangement links TRBV27 to TRBJ2-1; no clear D gene. The germline CDR1 and CDR2 sequences are MNHEY and SMNVEV (reference sequence). Deletions cut 3 bases from V and 5 bases from J, with 14 bases between. This CDR3 has 15 residues. The CDR3 loop is CASSFLLSRDNEQFF. The CDR3 region has the DNA TGTGCCAGCAGTTTCCTCCTCTCTAGGGACAATGAGCAGTTCTTC.

This clonotype was picked up many times. The rearrangement uses TRBV5-1 and TRBJ2-3; D may be TRBD2 (5 bases). V was pared by 3 bases and J by 0 bases, with 5 bases between. This CDR3 spans 13 amino acids. Germline V lookup: CDR1 SGHRS, CDR2 YFSETQ. This chain's CDR3 is CASSWESTDTQYF. In nucleotides, the CDR3 is TGCGCCAGCAGCTGGGAGAGCACAGATACGCAGTATTTT.

The sample holds many counts of this clonotype. The rearrangement uses TRBV2 and TRBJ2-1; 8 nucleotides line up with TRBD2. Germline V gives CDR1 SNHLY, CDR2 FYNNEI. The length of the CDR3 is 15 residues. J lost 12 bases, V lost 8 bases, and 18 bases had no gene match. The CDR3 is CASPAGLAGSGGQFF. CDR3 in DNA: TGTGCCAGCCCGGCCGGCCTAGCGGGTTCGGGGGGGCAGTTCTTC.

This clonotype came up many times. The rearrangement joins TRBV10-3 to TRBJ1-1; D uncertain. The V gene's germline CDR1 is ENHRY and CDR2 SYGVKD. Trimming pared 3 bases from V and 1 base from J, leaving 9 bases between. The CDR3 has 14 amino acids. The CDR3 protein is CAISDPTANTEAFF. In DNA form, the CDR3 reads TGTGCCATCAGTGACCCGACGGCGAACACTGAAGCTTTCTTT.

This clonotype showed up many times. The rearrangement links TRBV5-1 to TRBJ1-1; D is uncertain. CDR1 and CDR2 from the germline V gene are SGHRS and YFSETQ. The CDR3 runs to 11 residues. Trimming took off 5 bases at V and 7 bases at J, with 9 bases between the two ends. CDR3 bases: TGCGCCAGCAGAAGTGAGGGTGAAGCTTTCTTT. This translates into CASRSEGEAFF.